This paragraph reports one TCR beta chain. TCRdb keeps only in-frame clones here, not all; method: immunoSEQ multiplex PCR. The sample carries 700,000 or so clones, 70% to 90% recorded once. V was shortened by 3 bases and J by 5 bases, with 11 bases between the two germline ends. The germline gives CDR1 KGHSH, CDR2 LQKENI. The length of the CDR3 is 14 residues. The data were obtained in a study of shared T cell receptors in the human thymus. Another study also made use of these data, one on human thymus T cells. This second study notes: All donors were healthy Finnish infants who were undergoing corrective surgery to treat congenital heart defects. Corrective heart surgery yielded the resections from which the thymus tissue came. Across thymic and blood repertoires, the usage of V and J genes appeared to be biased. Thymic repertoires of unrelated individuals were reported in related research to overlap highly.

V usage is TRBV18 and J usage is TRBJ1-5; D ambiguous. The sample was thymocytes. This receptor was identified in a girl under three years old with a congenital heart defect. The CDR3 nucleotides are TGTGCCAGCTCACCGGGGAGGGTGGATCAGCCCCAGCATTTT. Protein: CASSPGRVDQPQHF.